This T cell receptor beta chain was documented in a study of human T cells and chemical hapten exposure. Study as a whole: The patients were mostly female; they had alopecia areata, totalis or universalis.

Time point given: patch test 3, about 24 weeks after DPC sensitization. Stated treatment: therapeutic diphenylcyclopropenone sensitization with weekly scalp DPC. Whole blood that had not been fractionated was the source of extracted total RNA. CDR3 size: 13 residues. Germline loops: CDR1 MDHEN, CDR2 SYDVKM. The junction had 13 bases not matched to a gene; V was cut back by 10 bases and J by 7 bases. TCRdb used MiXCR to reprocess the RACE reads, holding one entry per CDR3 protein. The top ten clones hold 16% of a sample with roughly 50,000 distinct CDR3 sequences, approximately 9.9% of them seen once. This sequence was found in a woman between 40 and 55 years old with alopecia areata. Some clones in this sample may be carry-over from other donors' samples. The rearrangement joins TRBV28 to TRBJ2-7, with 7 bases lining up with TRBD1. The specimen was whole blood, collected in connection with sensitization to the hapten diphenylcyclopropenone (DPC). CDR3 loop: CAISTGTSREQYF. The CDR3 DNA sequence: TGTGCCATCTCGACAGGGACGTCGAGAGAGCAGTACTTC.